These 3 T cell receptor beta chains were sequenced from one sample in a study of T cells in women clearing cervical HPV infection. Produced via immunoSEQ multiplex PCR; TCRdb's table is partial and in-frame only. The table counts tens of thousands of clones; approximately 1% lies in the top ten. The sequencing sample was made of blood buffy coat. Source of these receptors: a woman between 18 and 70 years old with a cervical HPV16 infection that either progressed to CIN3+ or cleared (not recorded which).

Comments on this clone: The read ends 3 residues shy of where the CDR3 ends; the end is completed using the germline J gene. V is TRBV14 and J is TRBJ2-1, with TRBD2 matching 14 bases. The V gene's germline CDR1 is SGHDN and CDR2 FVKESK. The junction had 10 bases not matched to a gene; V was cut back by 0 bases and J by 3 bases. This CDR3 is 20 amino acids long. CDR3 DNA, as far as it was read: TGTGCCAGCAGCCAAGAGGGACTAGCGGGGGTACCGACCTTCTACAATGAG. Translation: CASSQEGLAGVPTFYNE. The CDR3 reads in full as CASSQEGLAGVPTFYNEQFF. The whole variable domain, filled in from reference TRBV14 and TRBJ2-1, reads EAGVTQFPSHSVIEKGQTVTLRCDPISGHDNLYWYRRVMGKEIKFLLHFVKESKQDESGMPNNRFLAERTGGTYSTLKVQPAELEDSGVYFCASSQEGLAGVPTFYNEQFFGPGTRLTVL.

Comment on this clone: From the germline J gene comes the end of the CDR3, since the read stops 3 residues before it. The chain carries TRBV12-3 or TRBV12-4 and TRBJ1-4, with 10 bases identical to TRBD1. The CDR3 has 16 amino acids. After removal of 6 bases from V and 7 bases from J, the junction contained 11 bases not matched to a gene. This CDR3 reads CASRVFGQGGFEKLFF. CDR3 bases read: TGTGCCAGCAGAGTTTTTGGACAGGGGGGCTTTGAAAAA.

Comment on this clone: The CDR3 extends 3 residues past the end of the read, so its final part is completed from the germline J gene. This sequence joins TRBV19 and TRBJ1-5; maybe TRBD1 (5 bases). Germline CDR1 LNHDA, CDR2 SQIVND (reference sequence). The length of the CDR3 is 13 residues. The V end lost 11 bases, the J end lost 1 base, and 12 bases lay between the germline ends. CDR3 sequence reads: CASGYGSNQPQHF. CDR3 DNA (partial): TGTGCCTCAGGGTACGGAAGCAATCAGCCC.